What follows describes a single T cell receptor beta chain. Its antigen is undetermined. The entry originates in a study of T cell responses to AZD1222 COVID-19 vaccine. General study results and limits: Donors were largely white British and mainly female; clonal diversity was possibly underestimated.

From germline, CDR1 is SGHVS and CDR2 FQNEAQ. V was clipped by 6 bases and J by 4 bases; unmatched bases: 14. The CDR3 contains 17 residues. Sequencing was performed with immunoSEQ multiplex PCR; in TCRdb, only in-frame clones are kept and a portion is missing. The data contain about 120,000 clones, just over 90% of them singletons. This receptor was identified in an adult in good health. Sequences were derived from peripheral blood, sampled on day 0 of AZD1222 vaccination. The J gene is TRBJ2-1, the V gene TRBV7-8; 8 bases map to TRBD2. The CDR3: CASRYPVGTSMYNEQFF. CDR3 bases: TGTGCCAGCAGATACCCCGTTGGGACTAGTATGTACAATGAGCAGTTCTTC.